The 5 T cell receptor beta chains reported below all come from one sample, sequenced in a study of cytomegalovirus exposure and HLA in healthy donors. PCR used 60 Vbeta primers and 13 Jbeta primers. Some clones are missing from TCRdb's copy, which holds only in-frame ones; the method was immunoSEQ multiplex PCR. The table records about 240,000 clones, roughly 85% of them present only once. Sequencing used PBMCs. The receptors stem from a girl aged 2 to 10 in good health and CMV-seronegative.

As DNA, the CDR3 is TGTGCCAGCAGCTTAGTCGTATGGCAGGGGGCTACTCCTGGAAACACCATATATTTT. This encodes CASSLVVWQGATPGNTIYF. The V and J genes are TRBV7-8 and TRBJ1-3, with TRBD1 identical over 8 bases. CDR1 and CDR2 (germline): SGHVS, FQNEAQ. The CDR3 consists of 19 residues. J lost 2 bases, V lost 1 base, and 13 bases had no gene match.

The chain carries TRBV27 and TRBJ2-3, with 7 nucleotides matching TRBD1. The CDR3 totals 13 residues. Trimming cost V 3 bases and J 12 bases; bases outside gene matches: 9. Germline CDR1 MNHEY, CDR2 SMNVEV (reference sequence). CDR3 in amino acids: CASSFYRWDRQYF. Written as DNA, the CDR3 is TGTGCCAGCAGTTTTTACAGGTGGGACAGACAGTATTTT.

This clone came up once. V usage is TRBV27 and J usage is TRBJ1-1, with D possibly matching TRBD1 (6 bases). Trimming cost V 6 bases and J 0 bases, with 17 bases left between them. The length of the CDR3 is 16 residues. The germline V gene encodes CDR1 MNHEY and CDR2 SMNVEV (reference sequence). CDR3 sequence reads: CASRRTTGILNTEAFF. The CDR3, as DNA: TGTGCCAGCAGACGAACCACAGGGATACTGAACACTGAAGCTTTCTTT.

The chain combines TRBV14 with TRBJ2-3, with D perhaps matching TRBD1 (5 bases). The germline CDR1 and CDR2 sequences are SGHDN and FVKESK. The CDR3 is made up of 17 amino acids. V lost 0 bases and J lost 5, with 18 bases in between. The CDR3 spells CASSQDQGSKFRDTQYF. In DNA form, the CDR3 reads TGTGCCAGCAGCCAAGATCAGGGTAGTAAATTCCGAGATACGCAGTATTTT.

The rearrangement uses TRBV5-8 and TRBJ2-2; 10 positions match TRBD1. V was pared by 4 bases and J by 3 bases, with 6 bases of the junction left unmatched. CDR1 is SGHTS and CDR2 is YDEGEE in the germline V gene. This CDR3 comprises 16 residues. CDR3 nucleotide sequence: TGTGCCAGCAGCACAGGACAGGGGGTATACACCGGGGAGCTGTTTTTT. Its protein product is CASSTGQGVYTGELFF.